This T cell receptor (beta chain) was profiled in a study of cytomegalovirus exposure and HLA in healthy donors. Study results and limitations: Sequencing likely produced, as an artifact, a cluster of highly shared sequence variants.

In its sample, this clone was seen a few times. The antigen remains undetermined. Use of 60 Vbeta and 13 Jbeta primers characterized the PCR. The data were produced by immunoSEQ multiplex PCR, yet TCRdb's version contains in-frame clones alone and is incomplete. Among about 160,000 clones listed, about 80% were seen once. The CDR3 sequence is 14 residues long. Looked up from germline, CDR1 is SGDLS and CDR2 is YYNGEE. V lost 0 bases and J lost 6, with 10 bases in between. The material sequenced was PBMCs. This clonotype was obtained from a man aged 40-49 years in good health and CMV-seronegative. This sequence joins TRBV9 and TRBJ1-3; no definite D call. The CDR3 here is CASSVVGAANTIYF. In DNA form, the CDR3 reads TGTGCCAGCAGCGTAGTCGGTGCTGCAAACACCATATATTTT.